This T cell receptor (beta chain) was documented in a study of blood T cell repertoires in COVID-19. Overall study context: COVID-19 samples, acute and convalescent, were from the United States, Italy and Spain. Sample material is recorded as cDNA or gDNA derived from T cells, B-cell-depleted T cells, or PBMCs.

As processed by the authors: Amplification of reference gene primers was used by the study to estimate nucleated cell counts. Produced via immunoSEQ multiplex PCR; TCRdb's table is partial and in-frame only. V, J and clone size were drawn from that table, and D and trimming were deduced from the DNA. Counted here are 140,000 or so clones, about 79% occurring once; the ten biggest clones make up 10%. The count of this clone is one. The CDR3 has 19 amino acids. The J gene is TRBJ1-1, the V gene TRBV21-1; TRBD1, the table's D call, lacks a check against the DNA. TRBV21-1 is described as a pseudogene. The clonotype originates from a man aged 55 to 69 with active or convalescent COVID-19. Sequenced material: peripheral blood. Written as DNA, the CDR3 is TGTGCCAGCCGACGACAGGAGCCGACAGAACTGAACATGAACACTGAAGCTTTCTTT. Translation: CASRRQEPTELNMNTEAFF.